The source of this T cell receptor beta chain is a study of cytomegalovirus exposure and HLA in healthy donors. Method: immunoSEQ multiplex PCR; TCRdb's copy keeps in-frame clones and lacks some. The sample contains roughly 310,000 clones, 88% of which appear only once. The CDR3 extends over 16 amino acids. V trimming: 4 bases; J trimming: 1 base; junction bases outside the gene matches: 6. Germline V gives CDR1 MNHEY, CDR2 SVGAGI. The clonotype originates from a man between 25 and 39 years old in good health and CMV-seronegative. Sequences were obtained from PBMCs. The V and J genes are TRBV6-5 and TRBJ1-3, with 8 bases matching TRBD1. CDR3 amino acids: CASSFSTGVSGNTIYF. The CDR3 DNA reads as TGTGCCAGCAGTTTTTCGACAGGGGTTTCTGGAAACACCATATATTTT.